This T cell receptor (beta chain) was recorded in a study of patients and donors after allogeneic stem cell transplantation. TCRdb reprocessed the RT-PCR reads via MiXCR and lists one record per CDR3 protein. The table shows roughly 230,000 distinct CDR3 sequences, with 14% occurring only once. With 6 bases clipped from V and 4 bases from J, the junction kept 13 bases outside the gene matches. The CDR3 loop spans 16 amino acids. Germline loops: CDR1 SGHTA, CDR2 FQGNSA. The J gene is TRBJ1-2, the V gene TRBV7-2; 8 nucleotides match TRBD1. The clonotype was recovered from a human donor who was either an allogeneic HSCT recipient or a stem cell or donor lymphocyte infusion donor (not recorded which). It is not recorded whose cells these are; they may come from a transplant donor. Source material: blood, either unsorted or a sorted T cell fraction (not recorded which). The CDR3 DNA is TGTGCCAGCAGATTTACCGGTTCAGGGGGCCCCTATGGCTACACCTTC. This translates into CASRFTGSGGPYGYTF.